The 23 T cell receptor beta chains given below trace back to one sample, sequenced in a study of human T cells and chemical hapten exposure. TCRdb reanalysed the RACE reads using MiXCR and keeps one entry per CDR3 protein. The repertoire holds 180,000 or so distinct CDR3 sequences, around 23% seen once, with approximately 2.3% in the top ten. Time point meaning: patch test 3, about 24 weeks after DPC sensitization. Treatment defined: therapeutic diphenylcyclopropenone sensitization with weekly scalp DPC. The sequenced sample was whole blood, obtained in connection with sensitization to the hapten diphenylcyclopropenone (DPC). The receptors derive from a woman aged 40-49 years with alopecia areata. Some clones in this sample may be carry-over from other donors' samples.

This clonotype was detected ten times or more. The rearrangement links TRBV6-1 to TRBJ2-5, with 8 bases identical to TRBD2. This CDR3 region has 13 residues. The germline V gene encodes CDR1 MNHNS and CDR2 SASEGT. J gave up 6 bases and V 8 bases, and 8 bases lay outside the gene matches. Here the CDR3 DNA reads TGTGCCAGCCCGAGCGGGAGTAGGCAGACCCAGTACTTC. This gives the protein CASPSGSRQTQYF.

The chain combines TRBV5-1 with TRBJ1-1; D is unresolved. CDR1 is SGHRS, CDR2 YFSETQ, per germline. CDR3 length equals 16 residues. V lost 0 bases, J lost 11 bases, and 23 bases lay in between. CDR3 protein: CASSLVPARGSVEAFF. The CDR3 region has the DNA TGCGCCAGCAGCTTGGTCCCTGCGCGGGGTTCAGTGGAGGCTTTCTTT. Supplemented by reference TRBV5-1 and TRBJ1-1, the full variable domain reads KAGVTQTPRYLIKTRGQQVTLSCSPISGHRSVSWYQQTPGQGLQFLFEYFSETQRNKGNFPGRFSGRQFSNSRSEMNVSTLELGDSALYLCASSLVPARGSVEAFFGQGTRLTVV.

The chain has TRBV7-3 and TRBJ2-1, with a tentative D call TRBD2 (6 bases). Trimming took 1 base from V and 4 from J, leaving 11 bases between them. Germline lookup yields CDR1 SGHTA and CDR2 FQGTGA. CDR3 length: 15 amino acids. This CDR3 is CASSLMGGEYNEQFF. DNA of the CDR3: TGTGCCAGCAGCTTAATGGGGGGAGAATACAATGAGCAGTTCTTC.

The gene calls are TRBV6-5 and TRBJ2-4; D gene uncertain. Germline V gives CDR1 MNHEY, CDR2 SVGAGI. The ends were cut back, 11 bases at V and 6 bases at J, with 11 bases in the middle. This CDR3 spans 11 amino acids. The CDR3 loop is CAARLGNIQYF. The DNA for the CDR3 is TGTGCCGCCAGACTTGGAAACATTCAGTACTTC.

The chain has TRBV29-1 and TRBJ2-3; 7 bases map to TRBD2. The CDR3 extends over 13 amino acids. Germline lookup yields CDR1 SQVTM and CDR2 ANQGSEA. The V segment lost 6 bases and the J segment 4 bases; nucleotides outside the gene matches: 7. Here the CDR3 reads CSVGRGSADTQYF. In DNA form, the CDR3 reads TGCAGCGTCGGCCGCGGGAGCGCAGATACGCAGTATTTT.

The chain has TRBV27 and TRBJ2-1; D uncertain. Germline V CDR1 and CDR2: MNHEY, SMNVEV (reference sequence). V was clipped by 5 bases and J by 5 bases, with 10 bases between them. This CDR3 spans 13 amino acids. This CDR3 is CASSPPLNNEQFF. CDR3 nucleotide sequence: TGTGCCAGCAGTCCGCCCTTGAACAATGAGCAGTTCTTC.

This clonotype has just a few counts. This sequence joins TRBV24-1 and TRBJ2-3, with a tentative D call TRBD1 (5 bases). The V gene lost 5 bases and the J gene lost 3 bases, with 11 bases spanning the gap. CDR1 KGHDR and CDR2 SFDVKD come from the germline V gene. The CDR3 totals 14 residues. The CDR3 nucleotides read TGTGCCACCAGTGGGGGCAGGGTGACAGATACGCAGTATTTT. Translated: CATSGGRVTDTQYF.

CDR3 DNA: TGTGCCACCAGGATGAACACCGGGGAGCTGTTTTTT. It specifies CATRMNTGELFF. The chain has TRBV24-1 and TRBJ2-2; no clear D. Trimming removed 7 bases from V and 1 base from J, with 3 bases in between. This CDR3 is 12 amino acids long. In germline, CDR1 is KGHDR, CDR2 SFDVKD.

The CDR3 nucleotides are TGTGCCATCAGTGAGCCCGGCAACGAGCAGTACTTC. It codes for CAISEPGNEQYF. The rearrangement joins TRBV10-3 to TRBJ2-7; no firm D call. The CDR3 totals 12 residues. CDR1 and CDR2 from the germline V gene are ENHRY and SYGVKD. V lost 2 bases, J lost 5 bases, and 7 bases lay in between.

The CDR3 loop is CASSLAPGLVGEQFF. The CDR3 region has the DNA TGTGCCAGCAGTTTAGCTCCGGGACTAGTCGGTGAGCAGTTCTTC. This chain links TRBV12-3 or TRBV12-4 with TRBJ2-1, with 8 nucleotides matching TRBD2. The CDR3 is made up of 15 amino acids. V lost 0 bases, J lost 9 bases, and 7 bases stayed unmatched.

This clonotype was seen only a few times. This chain joins TRBV2 and TRBJ1-1; maybe TRBD1 (6 bases). This CDR3 has 14 amino acids. Germline V gives CDR1 SNHLY, CDR2 FYNNEI. V shed 2 bases and J shed 3 bases, with 10 bases lying between them. The DNA of the CDR3 is TGTGCCAGCAGTGAACCCAGGGGTTACACTGAAGCTTTCTTT. Protein: CASSEPRGYTEAFF.

This clonotype has at least ten counts. This rearrangement joins TRBV12-3 or TRBV12-4 to TRBJ1-1; 10 nucleotides align to TRBD1. This CDR3 has 13 residues. The V and J ends lost 1 base and 11 bases, in that order; junction bases with no gene match: 4. CDR3 loop: CASSLETGGLAFF. DNA for the CDR3: TGTGCCAGCAGTTTAGAGACAGGGGGCCTGGCTTTCTTT.

This chain uses TRBV20-1 with TRBJ2-2; 8 bases are shared with TRBD2. V lost 8 bases to trimming and J lost 3 bases; unmatched junction nucleotides: 2. The CDR3 loop spans 12 amino acids. Germline values: CDR1 DFQATT, CDR2 SNEGSKA (reference sequence). CDR3: CSSGRDTGELFF. Written as DNA, the CDR3 is TGCAGTAGCGGGAGAGACACCGGGGAGCTGTTTTTT.

The chain carries TRBV4-2 and TRBJ1-3; D remains ambiguous. From germline, CDR1 is LGHNA and CDR2 YNFKEQ. V gave up 4 bases and J gave up 0 bases, with 10 bases separating them. The CDR3 contains 15 residues. Here the CDR3 reads CASSPGENSGNTIYF. CDR3 coding DNA: TGTGCCAGCAGCCCCGGGGAAAACTCTGGAAACACCATATATTTT.

This clonotype came up a few times. This chain joins TRBV10-3 and TRBJ1-5; 8 nucleotides line up with TRBD1. The CDR3 runs to 14 residues. The V and J ends lost 6 bases and 6 bases, in that order; junction bases with no gene match: 7. Germline values: CDR1 ENHRY, CDR2 SYGVKD. As DNA, the CDR3 is TGTGCCATCAGCCCGGACAGGGTGATTCAGCCCCAGCATTTT. It specifies CAISPDRVIQPQHF.

The chain links TRBV19 to TRBJ2-3, with 7 bases lining up with TRBD2. This CDR3 is 16 amino acids long. V was pared by 7 bases and J by 5 bases, with 15 bases of the junction left unmatched. CDR1 and CDR2 (germline): LNHDA, SQIVND (reference sequence). The CDR3 DNA reads as TGTGCCAGTACCTCGTGGGCGGGAGAGCGGGGAGATACGCAGTATTTT. Translated: CASTSWAGERGDTQYF.

The chain uses TRBV29-1 and TRBJ1-5; TRBD1 matches at 8 bases. This CDR3 has 14 amino acids. Germline values: CDR1 SQVTM, CDR2 ANQGSEA. V dropped 7 bases and J dropped 3; count of bases not matched to a gene: 8. CDR3 DNA sequence: TGCAGCGCAATGACAGGGGCGTACAATCAGCCCCAGCATTTT. Its protein is CSAMTGAYNQPQHF.

This clonotype was counted between two and nine times. The chain uses TRBV6-5 and TRBJ1-1; 11 bases align to TRBD1. The CDR3 contains 15 residues. V was clipped by 5 bases and J by 6 bases; unmatched bases: 8. CDR1 is MNHEY, CDR2 SVGAGI, per germline. The CDR3 is CASSPRTGGASEAFF. The CDR3 nucleotides read TGTGCCAGCAGTCCCAGGACAGGGGGCGCTTCTGAAGCTTTCTTT.

The chain links TRBV6-6 to TRBJ2-7; 10 bases map to TRBD2. The CDR3 loop spans 18 amino acids. Trimming took 4 bases from V and 0 from J; bases not matched to a gene: 12. Germline V gives CDR1 MNHNY, CDR2 SVGAGI (reference sequence). The CDR3 bases are TGTGCCAGCAGTTCCGGACTAGCGGACCCTAGTAGCTCCTACGAGCAGTACTTC. It specifies CASSSGLADPSSSYEQYF.

This clonotype rates as medium-sized. The chain employs TRBV5-1 and TRBJ2-7; no firm D call. Germline CDR1 SGHRS, CDR2 YFSETQ. The CDR3 runs 18 residues. Between the trimmed V and J ends, which lost 0 bases and 6 bases, there was a span of 25 bases. The CDR3 DNA follows: TGCGCCAGCAGCTTGGCCCTCTCAGGAGCTTTCATCTACGCCGAGCAGTACTTC. Its translation is CASSLALSGAFIYAEQYF.

This clonotype was counted a single time. J is TRBJ2-7 and V is TRBV7-2; D might be TRBD1 or TRBD2, each matching 5 bases. The CDR3 consists of 15 residues. Germline CDR1 and CDR2: SGHTA and FQGNSA. Trimming pared 5 bases from V and 1 base from J, leaving 15 bases between. The CDR3, as DNA: TGTGCCAGCAGCATATCCGGGACGGAGTCCTACGAGCAGTACTTC. This sequence encodes CASSISGTESYEQYF.

The table lists this clonotype with many counts. The chain joins TRBV29-1 to TRBJ1-4, with 8 bases fitting TRBD1. The CDR3 sequence is 15 residues long. CDR1 and CDR2 from the germline V gene are SQVTM and ANQGSEA. J lost 5 bases, V lost 6 bases, and 11 bases had no gene match. The CDR3 nucleotides are TGCAGCGTCGCCCTGGGACAGGCCACGAATGAAAAACTGTTTTTT. This gives the protein CSVALGQATNEKLFF.

A few counts support this clonotype. V and J are TRBV6-5 and TRBJ2-5; D gene unclear. The length of the CDR3 is 15 residues. Germline assignment: CDR1 MNHEY and CDR2 SVGAGI. V was cut by 0 bases and J by 3 bases, with 11 bases left in between. CDR3 protein: CASSYSGNRKETQYF. CDR3 nucleotide sequence: TGTGCCAGCAGTTACTCAGGGAATCGTAAAGAGACCCAGTACTTC.